The clone carrying this T cell receptor (beta chain) was counted ten times or more. Moderate-to-severe activity, CAS ≥3, NOSPECS ≥4 and duration under 3 months were recorded for donors with ophthalmopathy. Clinical symptoms, serum thyroxine, TRAb, thyroid ultrasound and orbital computed tomography determined diagnosis. It was from roughly 10 ml of fresh peripheral blood that the PBMCs came. This entry comes from a study of Graves' ophthalmopathy and Graves' hyperthyroidism. Germline V CDR1 and CDR2: MDHEN, SYDVKM. The V gene end was trimmed by 6 bases and the J gene end by 0 bases; junction bases not matched to a gene: 7. The CDR3 has 16 residues. Investigators amplified TCR beta CDR3 regions from RNA transcripts. HTBI-primed RT-PCR formed the first round, and a multiplex PCR formed the second. TCRdb re-called the multiplex PCR reads through MiXCR, storing one row per CDR3 protein. Of under 250,000 distinct CDR3 sequences in the sample, 20% to 25% were seen once.

The TCR comes from a woman aged 45-60 years with Graves' ophthalmopathy. Sequenced material: peripheral blood. The chain has TRBV28 and TRBJ1-3; 8 bases line up with TRBD1. The CDR3 loop is CASRTTGAISGNTIYF. DNA for the CDR3: TGTGCCAGCAGGACGACAGGGGCCATCTCTGGAAACACCATATATTTT.